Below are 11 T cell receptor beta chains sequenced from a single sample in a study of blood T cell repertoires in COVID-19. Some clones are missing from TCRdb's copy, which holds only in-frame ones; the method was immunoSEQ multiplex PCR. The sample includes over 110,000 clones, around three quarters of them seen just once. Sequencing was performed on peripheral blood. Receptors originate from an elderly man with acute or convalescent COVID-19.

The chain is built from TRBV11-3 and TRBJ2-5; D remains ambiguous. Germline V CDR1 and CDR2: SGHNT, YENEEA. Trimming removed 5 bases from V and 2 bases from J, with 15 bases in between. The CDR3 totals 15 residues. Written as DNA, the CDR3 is TGTGCCAGCAGCCCGTACAGTGCCCCTCAAGAGACCCAGTACTTC. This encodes CASSPYSAPQETQYF.

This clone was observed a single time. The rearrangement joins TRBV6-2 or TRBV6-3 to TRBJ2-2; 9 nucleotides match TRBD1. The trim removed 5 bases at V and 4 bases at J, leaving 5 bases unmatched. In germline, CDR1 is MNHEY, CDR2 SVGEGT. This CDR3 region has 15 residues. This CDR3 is CASSVGQGPTGELFF. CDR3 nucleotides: TGTGCCAGCAGTGTCGGACAGGGGCCCACCGGGGAGCTGTTTTTT.

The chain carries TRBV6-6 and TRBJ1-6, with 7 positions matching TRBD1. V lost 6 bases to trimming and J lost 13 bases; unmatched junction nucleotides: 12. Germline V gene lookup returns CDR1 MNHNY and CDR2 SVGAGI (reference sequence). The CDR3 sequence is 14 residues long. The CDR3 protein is CASSSASTGDPLHF. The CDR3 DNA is TGTGCCAGCAGCTCAGCCTCCACAGGGGACCCCCTCCACTTT.

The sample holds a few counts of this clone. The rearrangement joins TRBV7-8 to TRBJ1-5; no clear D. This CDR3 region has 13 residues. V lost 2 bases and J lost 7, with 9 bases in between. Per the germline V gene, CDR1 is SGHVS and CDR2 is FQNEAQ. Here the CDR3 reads CASSLKEGQPQHF. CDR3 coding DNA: TGTGCCAGCAGCTTAAAGGAGGGCCAGCCCCAGCATTTT.

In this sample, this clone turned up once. The CDR3 DNA reads TGTGCCAGCAGTTCCTCCTACAGGGGGCTCGAGCAGTACTTC. This translates into CASSSSYRGLEQYF. This chain connects TRBV28 to TRBJ2-7, with 9 nucleotides matching TRBD1. The CDR3 contains 14 residues. Germline values: CDR1 MDHEN, CDR2 SYDVKM. Germline trimming cut 4 bases from V and 6 bases from J; bases unmatched to any gene: 7.

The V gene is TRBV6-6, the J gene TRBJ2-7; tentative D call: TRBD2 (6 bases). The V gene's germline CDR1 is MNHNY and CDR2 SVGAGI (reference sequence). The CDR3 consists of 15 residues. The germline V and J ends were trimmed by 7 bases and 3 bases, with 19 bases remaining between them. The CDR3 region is CASTGARPGGYEQYF. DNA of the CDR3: TGTGCCAGCACCGGGGCAAGGCCCGGGGGCTACGAGCAGTACTTC.

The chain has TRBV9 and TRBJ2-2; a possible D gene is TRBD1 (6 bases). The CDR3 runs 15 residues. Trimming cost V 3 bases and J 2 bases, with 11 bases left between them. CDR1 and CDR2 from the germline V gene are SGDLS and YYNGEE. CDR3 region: CASSAGQRNTGELFF. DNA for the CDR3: TGTGCCAGCAGCGCAGGACAGCGTAACACCGGGGAGCTGTTTTTT. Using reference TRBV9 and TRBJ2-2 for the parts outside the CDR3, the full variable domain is DSGVTQTPKHLITATGQRVTLRCSPRSGDLSVYWYQQSLDQGLQFLIQYYNGEERAKGNILERFSAQQFPDLHSELNLSSLELGDSALYFCASSAGQRNTGELFFGEGSRLTVL.

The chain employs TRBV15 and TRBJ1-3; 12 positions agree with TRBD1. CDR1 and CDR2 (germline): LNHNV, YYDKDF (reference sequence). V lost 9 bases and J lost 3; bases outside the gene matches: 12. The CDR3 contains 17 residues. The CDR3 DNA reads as TGTGCCACTACCGGGCGGGACAGGGGGCTCTTTGGAAACACCATATATTTT. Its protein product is CATTGRDRGLFGNTIYF.

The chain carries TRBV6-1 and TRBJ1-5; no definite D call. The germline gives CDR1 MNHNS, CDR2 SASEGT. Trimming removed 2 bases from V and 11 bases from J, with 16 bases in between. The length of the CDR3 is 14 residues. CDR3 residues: CASSEIISTSAQHF. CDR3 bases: TGTGCCAGCAGTGAAATAATATCTACCTCGGCCCAGCATTTT.

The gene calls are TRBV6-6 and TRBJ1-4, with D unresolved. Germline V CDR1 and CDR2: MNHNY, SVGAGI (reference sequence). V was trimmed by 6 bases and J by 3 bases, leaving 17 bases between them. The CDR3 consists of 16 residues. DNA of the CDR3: TGTGCCAGCAGCCCGGATGCATCCGAGGCTAATGAAAAACTGTTTTTT. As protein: CASSPDASEANEKLFF.

CDR3 protein: CSVDQGDGRGDTQYF. The CDR3 DNA reads TGCAGCGTTGATCAGGGTGACGGACGTGGAGACACGCAGTATTTT. The chain has TRBV29-1 and TRBJ2-3, with a weak D call TRBD1 (5 bases). Between the trimmed V and J ends, which lost 3 bases and 9 bases, there was a span of 22 bases. In germline, CDR1 is SQVTM, CDR2 ANQGSEA. This CDR3 contains 15 residues.